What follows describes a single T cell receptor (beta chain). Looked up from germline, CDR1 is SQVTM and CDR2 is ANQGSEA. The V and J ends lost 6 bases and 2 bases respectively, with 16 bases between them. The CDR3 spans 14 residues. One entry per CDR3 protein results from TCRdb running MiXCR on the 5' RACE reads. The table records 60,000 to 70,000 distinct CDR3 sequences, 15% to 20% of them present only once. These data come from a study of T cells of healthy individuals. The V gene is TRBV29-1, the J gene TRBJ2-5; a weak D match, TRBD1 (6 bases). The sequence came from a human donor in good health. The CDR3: CSVKPQGAQETQYF. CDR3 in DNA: TGCAGCGTGAAACCACAGGGTGCTCAAGAGACCCAGTACTTC.